This TCR beta chain emerged from a study of T cell repertoires in cytomegalovirus infection. The wider study: Public TCR beta signatures provided an indication of both CMV infection and a matching HLA type.

Remarks on this clonotype: Its antigen is unidentified.

Study-wide results and caveats: Accumulated public TCR beta family frequency recognized individuals carrying CMV together with the relevant HLA. The ex vivo response was dominated by HLA-C-restricted CMV-specific TCR beta clonotypes.

The trim removed 5 bases at V and 9 bases at J, leaving 7 bases unmatched. Germline assignment: CDR1 LNHDA and CDR2 SQIVND (reference sequence). The CDR3 is 14 residues long. A single record per CDR3 protein comes from TCRdb applying MiXCR to the reads. The sample lists some 900,000 distinct CDR3 sequences; approximately 32% were seen once. This chain links TRBV19 with TRBJ1-6; TRBD1 matches at 7 bases. This TCR derives from a human donor in good health (CMV status not recorded). Some clones in this sample may be carry-over from other donors' samples. Sequencing was performed on cultured CD8+ T cells from PBMCs, taken from culture after CMV antigen stimulation. Here the CDR3 DNA reads TGTGCCAGTAGTTTTGGGACAGCAGGTTCACCCCTCCACTTT. It encodes CASSFGTAGSPLHF. The full variable domain, rest sourced from reference TRBV19 and TRBJ1-6, is DGGITQSPKYLFRKEGQNVTLSCEQNLNHDAMYWYRQDPGQGLRLIYYSQIVNDFQKGDIAEGYSVSREKKESFPLTVTSAQKNPTAFYLCASSFGTAGSPLHFGNGTRLTVT.